This T cell receptor beta chain comes out of a study of CD8+ T cells in alopecia areata. The germline gives CDR1 SNHLY, CDR2 FYNNEI. CDR3 length: 14 residues. V was cut by 6 bases and J by 6 bases, with 15 bases left in between. As the sequencing template, cDNA was produced by extracting RNA and reverse transcribing it. The data were produced by immunoSEQ multiplex PCR, yet TCRdb's version contains in-frame clones alone and is incomplete. The table has about 140,000 clones, roughly 60% seen once. The receptor was isolated from a human donor in good health. The sample comprised CD4+ T cells sorted from blood. V usage is TRBV2 and J usage is TRBJ2-1, with a weak D call TRBD2 (5 bases). The CDR3 DNA follows: TGTGCCAGCAGCCCCCGGGGATTACGCAATGAGCAGTTCTTC. It yields the protein CASSPRGLRNEQFF.